This T cell receptor beta chain was recovered during a study of cytomegalovirus exposure and HLA in healthy donors. In the study overall: Out of 180 million or so T cells, an earlier analysis found 117 million unique TCR beta sequences in total.

The primer mix had 60 Vbeta and 13 Jbeta primers. This table comes from immunoSEQ multiplex PCR, and its TCRdb copy is limited to in-frame clones, with some not included. In the table there are fewer than 200,000 clones, roughly four fifths of which are singletons. The CDR3 consists of 15 residues. From germline, CDR1 is LNHDA and CDR2 SQIVND (reference sequence). J was trimmed by 7 bases and V by 3 bases; bases with no gene match: 5. This sequence originates from a female donor in good health and CMV-seronegative. The J gene is TRBJ2-1, the V gene TRBV19; 11 nucleotides agree with TRBD2. The sample comprised PBMCs. CDR3 DNA sequence: TGTGCCAGTAGTATCTCTAGCGGGAGGTTGAATGAGCAGTTCTTC. This codes for CASSISSGRLNEQFF.